The sequence of this TCR beta chain was determined in a study of spatial heterogeneity in lung cancer. Study as a whole: Sequencing was performed on follow-up PBMC samples when available, collected at a median of approximately two years after resection. Compared with alpha-chain sequences, beta-chain sequences were consistently detected in greater numbers.

The time point: blood at routine non-recurrence follow-up after resection. TCRdb re-called the 5' RACE reads with MiXCR, one entry per CDR3 protein. The repertoire holds under 150,000 distinct CDR3 sequences, with 10% to 13% as singletons. This clonotype was counted a few times. Its antigen is still unknown. Study-level results: Circulating ubiquitous expanded tumor TCRs were observed more frequently at resection than at follow-up.

The CDR3 totals 17 residues. Trimming removed 6 bases from V and 0 bases from J; junction bases left unmatched: 10. CDR1 is SGHAT and CDR2 is FQNNGV in the germline V gene. The clonotype originates from a female donor with early-stage non-small cell lung cancer. The rearrangement joins TRBV11-2 to TRBJ2-1; TRBD2 agrees at 8 bases. The source material was PBMCs, sampled at follow-up. The CDR3 sequence: CASRDRSGTFSYNEQFF. CDR3 DNA sequence: TGTGCCAGCAGGGATCGTAGCGGGACCTTCTCCTACAATGAGCAGTTCTTC.